A selection of T cell receptor beta chains follows, all from one sample in a study of response to subunit inactivated influenza vaccine. MiXCR, run by TCRdb on the RT-PCR reads, gives a single entry per CDR3 protein. The profile shows 500,000 to 650,000 distinct CDR3 sequences, approximately 7.1% of them singletons. The source was PBMCs from blood, collected approximately 25 months after vaccination. The receptors were gathered from a man aged 50 to 69 who received an inactivated influenza vaccine. CDR3s include the opening cysteine and the closing phenylalanine or tryptophan. Fields, in order: D gene, V gene, J gene, clone size, CDR3 DNA, CDR3 protein. D genes are given only for firm matches. The listing skips clone size in some rows; elsewhere it reads once, few, many or a size class.

d_call: -; v_call: TRBV2; j_call: TRBJ2-5; clone_size: -; cdr3_nt: TGTGCCAGCAGTGAAGGGGAGGCCCTCAAAGAGACCCAGTACTTC; cdr3_aa: CASSEGEALKETQYF
d_call: -; v_call: TRBV7-2; j_call: TRBJ2-1; clone_size: -; cdr3_nt: TGTGCCAGCAGCTTATTCGTCGGGAGCTCCTACAATGAGCAGTTCTTC; cdr3_aa: CASSLFVGSSYNEQFF
d_call: -; v_call: TRBV3-1; j_call: TRBJ2-7; clone_size: few; cdr3_nt: TGTGCCAGCAGCCCCCGTCGGCTAACGAACTACGAGCAGTACTTC; cdr3_aa: CASSPRRLTNYEQYF
d_call: -; v_call: TRBV21-1; j_call: TRBJ2-5; clone_size: -; cdr3_nt: TGTGCCAGATCGCGAGGGTGGGAGCAAGAGACCCAGTACTTC; cdr3_aa: CARSRGWEQETQYF
d_call: -; v_call: TRBV3-1; j_call: TRBJ1-2; clone_size: few; cdr3_nt: TGTGCCAGCAGCCAAACCGGGACCGATCCACATGGCTACACCTTC; cdr3_aa: CASSQTGTDPHGYTF
d_call: -; v_call: TRBV7-8; j_call: TRBJ1-4; clone_size: -; cdr3_nt: TGTGCCAGCAGCACCAGACGAGAGGCTAATGAAAAACTGTTTTTT; cdr3_aa: CASSTRREANEKLFF
d_call: -; v_call: TRBV24-1; j_call: TRBJ2-2; clone_size: few; cdr3_nt: TGTGCCACCAGAAACACTGGCCAGGCCGGGGAGCTGTTTTTT; cdr3_aa: CATRNTGQAGELFF
d_call: TRBD2; v_call: TRBV4-3; j_call: TRBJ2-5; clone_size: many; cdr3_nt: TGCGCCAGCAGCCAAGATTGGGCTAGCGGGGCAGAGACCCAGTACTTC; cdr3_aa: CASSQDWASGAETQYF
d_call: -; v_call: TRBV25-1; j_call: TRBJ1-2; clone_size: -; cdr3_nt: TGTGCCAGCAGTCGCGGGGTTAGCTATGGCTACACCTTC; cdr3_aa: CASSRGVSYGYTF
d_call: -; v_call: TRBV7-2; j_call: TRBJ2-2; clone_size: -; cdr3_nt: TGTGCCAGCAGCCAGAACTGGGTCGGGGAGCTGTTTTTT; cdr3_aa: CASSQNWVGELFF
d_call: TRBD2; v_call: TRBV6-1; j_call: TRBJ2-7; clone_size: -; cdr3_nt: TGTGCCAGCGGCTTCGGGAGGAGAAGGGACTACGAGCAGTACTTC; cdr3_aa: CASGFGRRRDYEQYF
d_call: -; v_call: TRBV5-6; j_call: TRBJ1-1; clone_size: -; cdr3_nt: TGTGCCAGCAGCCCCGGGCGCATCAGTGAAGCTTTCTTT; cdr3_aa: CASSPGRISEAFF
d_call: -; v_call: TRBV6-2/TRBV6-3; j_call: TRBJ2-5; clone_size: few; cdr3_nt: TGTGCCAGCAGTTTCCAACCGGGACTCCCACAGCCCTTC; cdr3_aa: CASSFQPGLPQPF
d_call: TRBD1; v_call: TRBV28; j_call: TRBJ2-7; clone_size: few; cdr3_nt: TGTGCCAGCAGTTTATTCCCCGGACAGGGGTACGAGCAGTACTTC; cdr3_aa: CASSLFPGQGYEQYF
d_call: -; v_call: TRBV7-2; j_call: TRBJ2-5; clone_size: -; cdr3_nt: TGTGCCAGCAGCTTAGCGCGGGGCCCAGAGACCCAGTACTTC; cdr3_aa: CASSLARGPETQYF
d_call: TRBD2; v_call: TRBV7-3; j_call: TRBJ2-1; clone_size: -; cdr3_nt: TGTGCCAGCTGCCCCCAGAGCGGGAGCTCCTACAATGAGCAGTTCTTC; cdr3_aa: CASCPQSGSSYNEQFF
d_call: TRBD1; v_call: TRBV18; j_call: TRBJ2-4; clone_size: few; cdr3_nt: TGTGCCAGCTCACCGGACAGGGCCGGGAACATTCAGTACTTC; cdr3_aa: CASSPDRAGNIQYF
d_call: -; v_call: TRBV7-8; j_call: TRBJ1-5; clone_size: -; cdr3_nt: TGTGCCAGCAGCGGCACAGGGCGTCGGACCAATCAGCCCCAGCATTTT; cdr3_aa: CASSGTGRRTNQPQHF
d_call: -; v_call: TRBV20-1; j_call: TRBJ1-5; clone_size: many; cdr3_nt: TGCAGTGCTAGAGATCCGAGGGGGGTTAGCCAGCCCCAGCATTTT; cdr3_aa: CSARDPRGVSQPQHF
d_call: -; v_call: TRBV3-1; j_call: TRBJ2-7; clone_size: -; cdr3_nt: TGTGCCAGCAGCCAAGGGGTAGGGAAGATCGGCGAGCAGTACTTC; cdr3_aa: CASSQGVGKIGEQYF
d_call: -; v_call: TRBV5-5; j_call: TRBJ2-6; clone_size: few; cdr3_nt: TGTGCCAGCAGCCGTAAAGGCGACTCTGGGGCCAACGTCCTGACTTTC; cdr3_aa: CASSRKGDSGANVLTF
d_call: TRBD1; v_call: TRBV7-9; j_call: TRBJ1-1; clone_size: -; cdr3_nt: TGTGCCAGTTTTGGACAGGGGGAGAGACCGAACACTGAAGCTTTCTTT; cdr3_aa: CASFGQGERPNTEAFF
d_call: -; v_call: TRBV6-1; j_call: TRBJ2-4; clone_size: -; cdr3_nt: TGTGCCAGCAGGAGGGACTCTCGGCCCAAAAACATTCAGTACTTC; cdr3_aa: CASRRDSRPKNIQYF
d_call: TRBD1; v_call: TRBV7-8; j_call: TRBJ1-5; clone_size: few; cdr3_nt: TGTGCCAGCAGCTCAGGGACAGAGTTTAGCAATCAGCCCCAGCATTTT; cdr3_aa: CASSSGTEFSNQPQHF
d_call: TRBD2; v_call: TRBV7-9; j_call: TRBJ2-3; clone_size: many; cdr3_nt: TGTGCCAGCAGCCCCAGAGGGAAGCGGGGGGGACCAGATACGCAGTATTTT; cdr3_aa: CASSPRGKRGGPDTQYF
d_call: -; v_call: TRBV2; j_call: TRBJ2-1; clone_size: -; cdr3_nt: TGTGCCAGGCGGACAGTCTACAATGAGCAGTTCTTC; cdr3_aa: CARRTVYNEQFF
d_call: -; v_call: TRBV7-3; j_call: TRBJ2-3; clone_size: -; cdr3_nt: TGTGCCAGCAGCCACCTGGGGAGCACAGATACGCAGTATTTT; cdr3_aa: CASSHLGSTDTQYF
d_call: TRBD2; v_call: TRBV5-1; j_call: TRBJ2-7; clone_size: many; cdr3_nt: TGTGCCAGCAGGCCGACTAGCGGCTCCTACGAGCAGTACTTC; cdr3_aa: CASRPTSGSYEQYF
d_call: -; v_call: TRBV29-1; j_call: TRBJ2-3; clone_size: many; cdr3_nt: TGCAGCGTTGAAACGGATAGCACAGATACGCAGTATTTT; cdr3_aa: CSVETDSTDTQYF
d_call: -; v_call: TRBV20-1; j_call: TRBJ1-2; clone_size: many; cdr3_nt: TGCAGTGGGCAGACTAGGTCATATGGCTACACCTTC; cdr3_aa: CSGQTRSYGYTF
d_call: -; v_call: TRBV21-1; j_call: TRBJ2-2; clone_size: -; cdr3_nt: TGTGCCACCACCATCCTCTCGGGGGTGGAAAGGGAGCTGTTTTTT; cdr3_aa: CATTILSGVERELFF
d_call: TRBD1; v_call: TRBV6-5; j_call: TRBJ2-5; clone_size: -; cdr3_nt: TGTGCCAGCAGTACTTGGACAGGGCAAGAGACCCAGTACTTC; cdr3_aa: CASSTWTGQETQYF
d_call: TRBD2; v_call: TRBV10-3; j_call: TRBJ2-7; clone_size: -; cdr3_nt: TGTGCCATCAGTGACCCCTATAGCGGGAGCTCCTACGAGCAGTACTTC; cdr3_aa: CAISDPYSGSSYEQYF
d_call: TRBD2; v_call: TRBV20-1; j_call: TRBJ2-7; clone_size: -; cdr3_nt: TGCAGTGCTATGAGCGGGGCTAGCTCCTACGAGCAGTACTTC; cdr3_aa: CSAMSGASSYEQYF
d_call: TRBD1; v_call: TRBV15; j_call: TRBJ2-7; clone_size: -; cdr3_nt: TGTGCCACCAGCCACCCGGACAGGGACTACGAGCAGTACTTC; cdr3_aa: CATSHPDRDYEQYF
d_call: TRBD1; v_call: TRBV10-3; j_call: TRBJ2-7; clone_size: many; cdr3_nt: TGTGCCATCAGGACCGGGACAGGGACCTACGAGCAGTACTTC; cdr3_aa: CAIRTGTGTYEQYF
d_call: -; v_call: TRBV20-1; j_call: TRBJ1-3; clone_size: -; cdr3_nt: TGCAGTGCTAGCCGGGACGTAGGAAACACCATATATTTT; cdr3_aa: CSASRDVGNTIYF
d_call: -; v_call: TRBV14; j_call: TRBJ2-7; clone_size: many; cdr3_nt: TGTGCCAGCAGCCAAGATAACTGGTACGAGCAGTACTTC; cdr3_aa: CASSQDNWYEQYF
d_call: -; v_call: TRBV20-1; j_call: TRBJ2-7; clone_size: few; cdr3_nt: TGCAGTGCTCCGCGGGGAATAGACGAGCAGTACTTC; cdr3_aa: CSAPRGIDEQYF
d_call: TRBD2; v_call: TRBV5-1; j_call: TRBJ2-2; clone_size: many; cdr3_nt: TGCGCCAGCAGCCCCCGGGGGGGGCGCACCGGGGAGCTGTTTTTT; cdr3_aa: CASSPRGGRTGELFF
d_call: TRBD2; v_call: TRBV15; j_call: TRBJ2-5; clone_size: few; cdr3_nt: TGTGCCACCAGCGGGTCTAGCGGGGGTCCAGCTGGGACCCAGTACTTC; cdr3_aa: CATSGSSGGPAGTQYF
d_call: TRBD1; v_call: TRBV28; j_call: TRBJ1-5; clone_size: many; cdr3_nt: TGTGCCAGCAGTCCAGGACCCGGACAGGGCGGGAGAAATCAGCCCCAGCATTTT; cdr3_aa: CASSPGPGQGGRNQPQHF
d_call: -; v_call: TRBV29-1; j_call: TRBJ2-7; clone_size: -; cdr3_nt: TGCAGCGTTGGCTTCGTTTCCCTTTCACGCTACGAGCAGTACTTC; cdr3_aa: CSVGFVSLSRYEQYF
d_call: -; v_call: TRBV7-7; j_call: TRBJ2-3; clone_size: many; cdr3_nt: TGTGCCAGCAGCTTGGTAGCGTGGGACACAGATACGCAGTATTTT; cdr3_aa: CASSLVAWDTDTQYF
d_call: TRBD1; v_call: TRBV29-1; j_call: TRBJ1-1; clone_size: many; cdr3_nt: TGCAGCGTTGTAACAGGGGGCACTGAAGCTTTCTTT; cdr3_aa: CSVVTGGTEAFF
d_call: -; v_call: TRBV29-1; j_call: TRBJ2-3; clone_size: many; cdr3_nt: TGCAGCGCCGGTAGCAGCGGCACAGATACGCAGTATTTT; cdr3_aa: CSAGSSGTDTQYF
d_call: TRBD2; v_call: TRBV7-9; j_call: TRBJ2-3; clone_size: few; cdr3_nt: TGTGCCAGCAGCTTAGAGCGGGGGGGCCGGGATACGCAGTATTTT; cdr3_aa: CASSLERGGRDTQYF
d_call: -; v_call: TRBV5-8; j_call: TRBJ2-7; clone_size: -; cdr3_nt: TGTGCCAGCAGCTACATGAAGGGGTTCGAGCAGTACTTC; cdr3_aa: CASSYMKGFEQYF
d_call: TRBD1; v_call: TRBV15; j_call: TRBJ2-1; clone_size: -; cdr3_nt: TGTGCCACCAGCCTGACAGGGCGAAACAATGAGCAGTTCTTC; cdr3_aa: CATSLTGRNNEQFF